What follows describes a single T cell receptor (beta chain). This CDR3 spans 13 amino acids. CDR1 is KGHDR, CDR2 SFDVKD, per germline. Trimming took off 9 bases at V and 3 bases at J, with 13 bases between the two ends. The data were taken from a study of T-cell memory formation after mild COVID-19. On the study more broadly: TCR clusters largely stayed donor specific.

5'RACE primed from the constant segment yielded TCR alpha and TCR beta cDNA libraries bearing sample barcodes and UMIs. MiXCR, applied by TCRdb to the 5' RACE reads, yields one record per CDR3 protein. The sample has about 440,000 distinct CDR3 sequences, 20% seen once; the top ten hold roughly 8.4%. The chain employs TRBV24-1 and TRBJ1-1; weak D call: TRBD1 (6 bases). The clonotype comes from an adult woman who had mild COVID-19 (a few samples of this study predate the infection). Cell type and time point are not known. Material for sequencing was PBMCs or a T cell subset sorted from them (not recorded which). The CDR3 nucleotides read TGTGCCACCCGAGGGGGGGGAGACACTGAAGCTTTCTTT. Translation: CATRGGGDTEAFF.